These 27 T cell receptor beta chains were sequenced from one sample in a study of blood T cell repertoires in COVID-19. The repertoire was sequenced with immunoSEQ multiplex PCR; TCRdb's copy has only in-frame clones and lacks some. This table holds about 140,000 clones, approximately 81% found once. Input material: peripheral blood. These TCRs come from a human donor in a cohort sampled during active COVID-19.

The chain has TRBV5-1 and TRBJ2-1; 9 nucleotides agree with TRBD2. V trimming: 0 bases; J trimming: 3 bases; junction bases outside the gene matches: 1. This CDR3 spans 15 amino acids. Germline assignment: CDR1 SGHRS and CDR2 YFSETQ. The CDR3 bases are TGCGCCAGCAGCTTGGCGACTAGCGGCTACAATGAGCAGTTCTTC. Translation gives CASSLATSGYNEQFF.

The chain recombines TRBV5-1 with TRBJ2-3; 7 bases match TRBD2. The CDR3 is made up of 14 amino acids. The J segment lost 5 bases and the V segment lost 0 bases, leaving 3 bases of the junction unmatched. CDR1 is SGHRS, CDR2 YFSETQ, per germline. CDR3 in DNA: TGCGCCAGCAGCTTGGGACTAGCAGGAGATACGCAGTATTTT. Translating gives CASSLGLAGDTQYF.

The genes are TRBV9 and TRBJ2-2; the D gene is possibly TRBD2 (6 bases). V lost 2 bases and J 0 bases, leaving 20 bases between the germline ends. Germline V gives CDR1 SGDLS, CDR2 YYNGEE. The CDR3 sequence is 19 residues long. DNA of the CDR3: TGTGCCAGCAGCGTTCGCGTTATCCTTGGAGGGGCGAACACCGGGGAGCTGTTTTTT. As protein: CASSVRVILGGANTGELFF.

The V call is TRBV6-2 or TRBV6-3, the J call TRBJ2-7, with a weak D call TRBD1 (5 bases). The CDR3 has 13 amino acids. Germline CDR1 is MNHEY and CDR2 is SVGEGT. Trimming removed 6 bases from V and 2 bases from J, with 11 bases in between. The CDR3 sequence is CASSNRITYEQYF. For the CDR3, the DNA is TGTGCCAGCAGCAACAGGATTACCTACGAGCAGTACTTC.

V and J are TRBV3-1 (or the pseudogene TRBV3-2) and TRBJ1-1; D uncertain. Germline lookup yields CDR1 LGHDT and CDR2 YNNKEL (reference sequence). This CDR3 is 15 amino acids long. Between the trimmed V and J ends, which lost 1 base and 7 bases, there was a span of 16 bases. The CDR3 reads CASSQGARETSEAFF. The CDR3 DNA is TGTGCCAGCAGCCAAGGCGCCCGGGAGACAAGTGAAGCTTTCTTT.

The CDR3 is CASSPGRRVNEKLFF. Written as DNA, the CDR3 is TGTGCCAGCAGCCCCGGGAGGCGGGTTAATGAAAAACTGTTTTTT. The chain joins TRBV25-1 to TRBJ1-4; D gene ambiguous. Germline CDR1 reads MGHDK; CDR2 reads SYGVNS. The CDR3 consists of 15 residues. With 6 bases removed from V and 4 bases from J, the gap between germline ends came to 15 bases. The entire variable domain, with the rest obtained from reference TRBV25-1 and TRBJ1-4, is as follows: EADIYQTPRYLVIGTGKKITLECSQTMGHDKMYWYQQDPGMELHLIHYSYGVNSTEKGDLSSESTVSRIRTEHFPLTLESARPSHTSQYLCASSPGRRVNEKLFFGSGTQLSVL.

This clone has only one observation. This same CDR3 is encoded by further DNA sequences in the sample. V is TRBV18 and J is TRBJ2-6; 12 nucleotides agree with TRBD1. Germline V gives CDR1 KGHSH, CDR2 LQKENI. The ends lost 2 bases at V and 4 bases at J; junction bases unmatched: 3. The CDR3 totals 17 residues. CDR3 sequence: CASSPGTGGSGANVLTF. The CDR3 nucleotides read TGTGCCAGCTCACCAGGGACAGGGGGCTCAGGGGCCAACGTCCTGACTTTC.

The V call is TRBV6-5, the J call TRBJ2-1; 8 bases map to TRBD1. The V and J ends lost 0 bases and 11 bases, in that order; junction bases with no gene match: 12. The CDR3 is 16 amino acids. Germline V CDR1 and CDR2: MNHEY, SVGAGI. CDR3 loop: CASSYSTGTGARKQFF. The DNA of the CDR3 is TGTGCCAGCAGTTACTCGACCGGGACAGGCGCGAGGAAGCAGTTCTTC.

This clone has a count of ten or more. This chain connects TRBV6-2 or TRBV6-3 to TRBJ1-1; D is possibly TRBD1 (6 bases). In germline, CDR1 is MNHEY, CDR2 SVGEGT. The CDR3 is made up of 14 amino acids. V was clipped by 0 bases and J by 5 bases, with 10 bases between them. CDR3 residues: CASSYSTGRTEAFF. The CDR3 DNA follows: TGTGCCAGCAGTTACTCGACAGGAAGGACTGAAGCTTTCTTT.

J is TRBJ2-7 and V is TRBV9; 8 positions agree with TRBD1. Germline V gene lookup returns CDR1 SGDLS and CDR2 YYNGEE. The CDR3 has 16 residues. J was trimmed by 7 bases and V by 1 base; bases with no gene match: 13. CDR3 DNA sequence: TGTGCCAGCAGCGTAACCCCCGGACAGGGCCGTACGGAGCAGTACTTC. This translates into CASSVTPGQGRTEQYF. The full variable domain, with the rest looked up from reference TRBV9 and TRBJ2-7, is DSGVTQTPKHLITATGQRVTLRCSPRSGDLSVYWYQQSLDQGLQFLIQYYNGEERAKGNILERFSAQQFPDLHSELNLSSLELGDSALYFCASSVTPGQGRTEQYFGPGTRLTVT.

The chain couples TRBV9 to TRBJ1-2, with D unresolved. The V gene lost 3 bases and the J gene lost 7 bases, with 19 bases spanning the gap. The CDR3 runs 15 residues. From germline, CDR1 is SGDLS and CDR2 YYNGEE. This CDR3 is CASSDSPELTIGYTF. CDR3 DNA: TGTGCCAGCAGCGACTCTCCAGAGTTAACTATTGGCTACACCTTC.

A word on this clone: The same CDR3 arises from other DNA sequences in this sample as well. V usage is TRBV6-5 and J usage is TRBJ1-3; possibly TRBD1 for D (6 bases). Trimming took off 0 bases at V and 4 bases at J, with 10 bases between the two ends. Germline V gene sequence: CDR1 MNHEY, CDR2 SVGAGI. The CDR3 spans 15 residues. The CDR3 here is CASSYSSRGGNTIYF. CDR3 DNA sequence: TGTGCCAGCAGTTACTCGAGCAGGGGAGGAAACACCATATATTTT.

The CDR3 region is CASNPRLGTNEKLFF. The CDR3 DNA is TGTGCCAGCAACCCCAGGCTTGGAACTAATGAAAAACTGTTTTTT. The chain links TRBV6-5 to TRBJ1-4; unclear D gene. V was pared by 7 bases and J by 1 base, with 13 bases between. The CDR3 is made up of 15 amino acids. Per germline, CDR1 MNHEY and CDR2 SVGAGI.

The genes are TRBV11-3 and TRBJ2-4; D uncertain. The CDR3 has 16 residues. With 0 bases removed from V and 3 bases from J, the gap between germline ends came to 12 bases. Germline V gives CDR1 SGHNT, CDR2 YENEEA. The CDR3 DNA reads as TGTGCCAGCAGCTTAGAACCCTCTAATTTCAAAAACATTCAGTACTTC. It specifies CASSLEPSNFKNIQYF. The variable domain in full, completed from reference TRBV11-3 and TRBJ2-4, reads EAGVVQSPRYKIIEKKQPVAFWCNPISGHNTLYWYLQNLGQGPELLIRYENEEAVDDSQLPKDRFSAERLKGVDSTLKIQPAELGDSAVYLCASSLEPSNFKNIQYFGAGTRLSVL.

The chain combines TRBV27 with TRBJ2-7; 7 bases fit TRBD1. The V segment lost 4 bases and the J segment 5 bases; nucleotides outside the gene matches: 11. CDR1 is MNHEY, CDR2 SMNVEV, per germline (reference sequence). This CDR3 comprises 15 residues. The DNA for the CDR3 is TGTGCCAGCAGTTCCTACTCCGACAGGGCCAACGAGCAGTACTTC. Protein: CASSSYSDRANEQYF.

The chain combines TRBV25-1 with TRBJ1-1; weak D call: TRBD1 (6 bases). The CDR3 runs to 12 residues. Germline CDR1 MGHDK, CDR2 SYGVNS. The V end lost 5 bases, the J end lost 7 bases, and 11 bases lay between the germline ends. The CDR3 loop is CASSFGTHEAFF. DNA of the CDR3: TGTGCCAGCAGTTTTGGGACACATGAAGCTTTCTTT.

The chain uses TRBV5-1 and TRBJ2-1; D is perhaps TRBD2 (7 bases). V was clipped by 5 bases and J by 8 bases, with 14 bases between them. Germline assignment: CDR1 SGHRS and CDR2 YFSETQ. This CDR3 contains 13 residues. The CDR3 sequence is CASSWAGADEQFF. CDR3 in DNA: TGCGCCAGCAGTTGGGCGGGGGCGGATGAGCAGTTCTTC.

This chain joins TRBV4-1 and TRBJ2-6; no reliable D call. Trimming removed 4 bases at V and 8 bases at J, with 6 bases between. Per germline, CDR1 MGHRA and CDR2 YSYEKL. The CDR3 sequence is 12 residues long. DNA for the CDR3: TGCGCCAGCAGCCCCCAGTCCAACGTCCTGACTTTC. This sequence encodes CASSPQSNVLTF.

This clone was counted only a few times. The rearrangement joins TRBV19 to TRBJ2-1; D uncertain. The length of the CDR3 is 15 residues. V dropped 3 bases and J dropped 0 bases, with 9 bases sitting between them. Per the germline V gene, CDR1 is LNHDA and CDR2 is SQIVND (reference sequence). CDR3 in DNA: TGTGCCAGTAGTATTGAGGCAAGCTCCTACAATGAGCAGTTCTTC. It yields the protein CASSIEASSYNEQFF.

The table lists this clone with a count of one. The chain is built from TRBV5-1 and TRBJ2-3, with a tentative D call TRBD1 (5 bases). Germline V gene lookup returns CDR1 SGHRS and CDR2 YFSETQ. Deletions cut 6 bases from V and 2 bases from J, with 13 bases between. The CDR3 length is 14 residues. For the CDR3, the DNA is TGCGCCAGCAACGCAGGGCATTTCACAGATACGCAGTATTTT. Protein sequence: CASNAGHFTDTQYF.

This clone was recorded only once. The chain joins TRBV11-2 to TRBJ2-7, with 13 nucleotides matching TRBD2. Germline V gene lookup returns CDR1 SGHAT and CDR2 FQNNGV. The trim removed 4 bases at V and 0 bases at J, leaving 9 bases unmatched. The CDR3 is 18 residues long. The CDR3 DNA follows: TGTGCCAGCAGCTCGAAGACCGGGACTAGCGGGGTCTCCTACGAGCAGTACTTC. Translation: CASSSKTGTSGVSYEQYF.

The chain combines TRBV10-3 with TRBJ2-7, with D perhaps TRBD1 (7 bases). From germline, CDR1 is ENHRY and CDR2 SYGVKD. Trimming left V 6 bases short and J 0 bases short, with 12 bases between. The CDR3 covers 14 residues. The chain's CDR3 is CAISAGQSSYEQYF. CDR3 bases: TGTGCCATCAGCGCGGGACAGAGCTCCTACGAGCAGTACTTC.

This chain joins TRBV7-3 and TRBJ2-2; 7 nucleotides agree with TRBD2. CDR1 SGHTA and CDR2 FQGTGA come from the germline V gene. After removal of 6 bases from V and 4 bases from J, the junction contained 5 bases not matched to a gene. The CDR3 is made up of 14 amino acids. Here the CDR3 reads CASRREGPTGELFF. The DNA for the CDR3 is TGTGCCAGCAGAAGGGAGGGACCCACCGGGGAGCTGTTTTTT.

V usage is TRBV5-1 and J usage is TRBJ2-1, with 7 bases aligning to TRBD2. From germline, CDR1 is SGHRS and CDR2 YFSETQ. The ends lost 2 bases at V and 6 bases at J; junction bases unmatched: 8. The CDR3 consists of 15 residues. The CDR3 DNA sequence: TGCGCCAGCAGCTTAGGCGGGAGCAGCATCAATGAGCAGTTCTTC. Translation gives CASSLGGSSINEQFF.

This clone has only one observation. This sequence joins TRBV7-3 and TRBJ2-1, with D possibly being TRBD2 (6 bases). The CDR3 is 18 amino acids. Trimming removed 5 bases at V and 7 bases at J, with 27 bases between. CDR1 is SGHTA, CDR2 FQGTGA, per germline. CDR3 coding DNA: TGTGCCAGCAGCCGAGATGGGTTTCGGGAGATAGGGTTTAATGAGCAGTTCTTC. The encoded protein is CASSRDGFREIGFNEQFF.

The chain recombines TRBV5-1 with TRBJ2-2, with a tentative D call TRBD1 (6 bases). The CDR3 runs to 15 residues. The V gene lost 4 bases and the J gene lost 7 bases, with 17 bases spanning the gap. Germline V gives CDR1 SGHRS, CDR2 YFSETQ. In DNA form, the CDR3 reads TGCGCCAGCAGCCCCAGGGGAATAGTCGGCGGGGAGCTGTTTTTT. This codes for CASSPRGIVGGELFF.

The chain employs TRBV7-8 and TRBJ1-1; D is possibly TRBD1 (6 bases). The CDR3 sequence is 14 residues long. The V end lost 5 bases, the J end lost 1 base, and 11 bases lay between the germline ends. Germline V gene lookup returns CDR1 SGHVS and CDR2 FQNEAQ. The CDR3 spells CASSPLTGNTEAFF. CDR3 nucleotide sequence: TGTGCCAGCAGCCCCTTGACAGGGAACACTGAAGCTTTCTTT.